The clone carrying this T cell receptor beta chain was observed a single time. The sample belongs to a study of blood T cell repertoires in COVID-19. Study summary: Whether acute or convalescent, the COVID-19 samples came from the United States, Italy and Spain. PBMCs, B-cell-depleted T cells, or T cells provided the cDNA or gDNA that made up the material.

The germline V gene encodes CDR1 MRHNA and CDR2 SNTAGT. The CDR3 extends over 15 amino acids. Unmatched junction bases numbered 9, after V lost 4 bases and J lost 4 bases. Original processing methods: It was from reference gene primer amplification that nucleated cell counts were estimated. Data came from immunoSEQ multiplex PCR; TCRdb stores just in-frame clones and leaves some out. From that table come the V and J calls and clone size; the DNA was used to work out D and trimming. This table has 100,000 to 150,000 clones, 85% to 90% appearing once. The sequence was collected from a man older than 75 with active or convalescent COVID-19. Sample: peripheral blood. The rearrangement uses TRBV6-4 and TRBJ2-7, with TRBD1 matching 8 bases. The CDR3 sequence: CASSVAPGGGYEQYF. CDR3 bases: TGTGCCAGCAGTGTTGCCCCAGGGGGCGGTTACGAGCAGTACTTC.